One sample yielded the 24 T cell receptor beta chains listed below, sequenced in a study of T cells in Graves' hyperthyroidism and ophthalmopathy. Amplified regions were TCR beta CDR3 sequences from RNA transcripts. The primer set for the first-round RT-PCR of the TCR CDR3 was HTBI. One entry per CDR3 protein results from TCRdb running MiXCR on the multiplex PCR reads. Found here are under 700,000 distinct CDR3 sequences, 35% to 55% of them singletons; the top ten hold just under 8.5%. Material for sequencing was peripheral blood or thyroid tissue (not recorded which). Receptors originate from a woman aged 18-29 years with Graves' hyperthyroidism.

This chain connects TRBV14 to TRBJ2-7, with D hard to call. This CDR3 has 13 amino acids. V was pared by 2 bases and J by 3 bases, with 8 bases between. Germline lookup yields CDR1 SGHDN and CDR2 FVKESK. CDR3 DNA sequence: TGTGCCAGCAGCCAACATCCTGGCTACGAGCAGTACTTC. Residues: CASSQHPGYEQYF. The whole variable domain, filled in from reference TRBV14 and TRBJ2-7, reads EAGVTQFPSHSVIEKGQTVTLRCDPISGHDNLYWYRRVMGKEIKFLLHFVKESKQDESGMPNNRFLAERTGGTYSTLKVQPAELEDSGVYFCASSQHPGYEQYFGPGTRLTVT.

Ten or more counts support this clonotype. The chain joins TRBV29-1 to TRBJ1-2, with D unclear. V was pared by 2 bases and J by 0 bases, with 7 bases between. CDR1 is SQVTM, CDR2 ANQGSEA, per germline. The length of the CDR3 is 13 residues. The CDR3 DNA sequence: TGCAGCGTTGAAATGAGGCCTAACTATGGCTACACCTTC. This encodes CSVEMRPNYGYTF.

This clonotype was picked up a small number of times. The J gene is TRBJ1-5, the V gene TRBV2; TRBD1 agrees at 9 bases. V shed 5 bases and J 10 bases; nucleotides not matched to a gene: 12. CDR1 is SNHLY and CDR2 is FYNNEI in the germline V gene. The CDR3 runs to 15 residues. CDR3 DNA sequence: TGTGCCAGCAGTTTCGGGACAGGGCGGGAGGACCCCCAGCATTTT. Protein: CASSFGTGREDPQHF.

This clonotype was found many times. V and J are TRBV10-3 and TRBJ1-6; TRBD1 matches at 7 bases. The germline V gene encodes CDR1 ENHRY and CDR2 SYGVKD. V lost 4 bases to trimming and J lost 8 bases; unmatched junction nucleotides: 5. This CDR3 comprises 14 residues. Here the CDR3 DNA reads TGTGCCATCAGTGCGGACAGGAGGGATTCACCCCTCCACTTT. Its protein is CAISADRRDSPLHF.

This clonotype was seen more than once but under ten times. The chain combines TRBV7-2 with TRBJ2-5; perhaps TRBD1 as D (6 bases). Germline V gives CDR1 SGHTA, CDR2 FQGNSA. The ends were cut back, 2 bases at V and 9 bases at J, with 19 bases in the middle. This CDR3 comprises 15 residues. The CDR3 sequence: CASSLLADRLYSQYF. CDR3 bases: TGTGCCAGCAGCTTATTAGCCGACAGGCTGTATTCCCAGTACTTC.

This clonotype has more than one count but fewer than ten. The chain links TRBV20-1 to TRBJ1-6; 7 bases align to TRBD1. After removal of 6 bases from V and 6 bases from J, the junction contained 8 bases not matched to a gene. The germline gives CDR1 DFQATT, CDR2 SNEGSKA (reference sequence). This CDR3 is built from 14 residues. This chain's CDR3 is CSAATGTVNSPLHF. As DNA, the CDR3 is TGCAGTGCGGCCACCGGGACAGTTAATTCACCCCTCCACTTT.

This rearrangement joins TRBV10-3 to TRBJ1-2; 10 nucleotides align to TRBD1. Per germline, CDR1 ENHRY and CDR2 SYGVKD. The CDR3 length is 15 residues. Unmatched junction bases numbered 12, after V lost 6 bases and J lost 8 bases. The CDR3 protein is CAISPRDRGGIGYTF. CDR3 sequence (DNA): TGTGCCATCAGCCCACGGGACAGGGGAGGAATAGGCTACACCTTC.

The V gene is TRBV10-2, the J gene TRBJ2-7; 11 bases fit TRBD2. V was clipped by 8 bases and J by 6 bases; unmatched bases: 12. CDR3 length: 15 residues. Germline loops: CDR1 WSHSY, CDR2 SAAADI. CDR3 coding DNA: TGCGCCAGCCTACAGGGAACTAGCGGGAGAGGCGAGCAGTACTTC. Its protein is CASLQGTSGRGEQYF.

The rearrangement links TRBV29-1 to TRBJ2-7; D ambiguous. Germline CDR1 SQVTM, CDR2 ANQGSEA. The CDR3 loop spans 12 amino acids. V lost 8 bases, J lost 5 bases, and 16 bases lay in between. In DNA form, the CDR3 reads TGCAGCTCGGACGCACACTGGGACGAGCAGTACTTC. Its protein is CSSDAHWDEQYF.

This clonotype was seen repeatedly, ten times or more. The chain carries TRBV29-1 and TRBJ1-1; perhaps TRBD1 as D (5 bases). The CDR3 covers 12 residues. CDR1 is SQVTM, CDR2 ANQGSEA, per germline. The V end was cut by 7 bases, the J end by 5 bases, with 14 bases between. CDR3 protein: CSAWSGGTEAFF. The CDR3 DNA reads as TGCAGCGCCTGGTCGGGGGGAACTGAAGCTTTCTTT.

A word on this clonotype: At one end the junction does not follow the germline gene, possibly because of a read error. The V call is TRBV7-7, the J call TRBJ2-2; no clear D. The germline CDR1 and CDR2 sequences are SSHAT and FNYEAQ (reference sequence). The CDR3 loop spans 14 amino acids. This chain's CDR3 is CASSLSPRTGELFF. CDR3 nucleotide sequence: TGTGCTAGCAGCTTAAGCCCGCGCACCGGGGAGCTGTTTTTT.

The genes are TRBV19 and TRBJ1-5, with D unclear. Germline V gene lookup returns CDR1 LNHDA and CDR2 SQIVND (reference sequence). This CDR3 spans 14 amino acids. Trimming removed 7 bases at V and 4 bases at J, with 14 bases between. CDR3 DNA sequence: TGTGCCAGTACCAAGACGGCACTTAATCAGCCCCAGCATTTT. Its protein is CASTKTALNQPQHF. The full variable domain, its missing parts supplied by reference TRBV19 and TRBJ1-5, is DGGITQSPKYLFRKEGQNVTLSCEQNLNHDAMYWYRQDPGQGLRLIYYSQIVNDFQKGDIAEGYSVSREKKESFPLTVTSAQKNPTAFYLCASTKTALNQPQHFGDGTRLSIL.

The sample holds many counts of this clonotype. V usage is TRBV25-1 and J usage is TRBJ1-1; D might be TRBD1 (5 bases). Germline CDR1 and CDR2: MGHDK and SYGVNS. The CDR3 totals 12 residues. V gave up 4 bases and J gave up 8 bases, with 11 bases separating them. The CDR3 bases are TGTGCCAGCAGTGTTTCTGGGGGAGAAGCTTTCTTT. Protein: CASSVSGGEAFF.

This clonotype occurred many times. This chain connects TRBV29-1 to TRBJ1-2, with 8 nucleotides matching TRBD1. The CDR3 has 15 residues. Unmatched junction bases numbered 9, after V lost 3 bases and J lost 3 bases. Germline V gene sequence: CDR1 SQVTM, CDR2 ANQGSEA. CDR3 sequence (DNA): TGCAGCGTTGACGGACAGGGAGAGTTGGACTATGGCTACACCTTC. The encoded protein is CSVDGQGELDYGYTF.

For this clonotype: Compared with germline, one end of the junction differs, possibly owing to a read error. J is TRBJ1-6 and V is TRBV19; D is undetermined. The CDR3 length is 12 residues. Germline V gives CDR1 LNHDA, CDR2 SQIVND (reference sequence). The CDR3 is CDSSKGYPTLHF. The CDR3 region has the DNA TGTGACAGTAGTAAAGGTTACCCCACCCTCCACTTT.

The rearrangement joins TRBV15 to TRBJ2-7; D is unresolved. The CDR3 runs to 15 residues. Germline V lookup: CDR1 LNHNV, CDR2 YYDKDF (reference sequence). Deletions cut 2 bases from V and 1 base from J, with 12 bases between. CDR3 DNA sequence: TGTGCCACCAGCAGACCCCCCGCGGTGTCCTACGAGCAGTACTTC. Protein sequence: CATSRPPAVSYEQYF.

The chain couples TRBV27 to TRBJ1-2; the D is unclear. The germline CDR1 and CDR2 sequences are MNHEY and SMNVEV (reference sequence). The V end lost 3 bases, the J end lost 5 bases, and 10 bases lay between the germline ends. The CDR3 is made up of 13 amino acids. The CDR3 here is CASSFSSTYGYTF. DNA of the CDR3: TGTGCCAGCAGTTTCAGCAGCACGTATGGCTACACCTTC.

The gene calls are TRBV5-4 and TRBJ2-7, with 7 bases lining up with TRBD1. V lost 4 bases and J lost 3; bases outside the gene matches: 10. This CDR3 is built from 15 residues. The germline CDR1 and CDR2 sequences are SGHNT and YYREEE (reference sequence). The CDR3 loop is CASSQAPTGRYEQYF. CDR3 sequence (DNA): TGTGCCAGCAGCCAAGCCCCGACAGGGCGCTACGAGCAGTACTTC.

This clonotype was seen repeatedly, ten times or more. This chain uses TRBV7-2 with TRBJ1-5; 7 nucleotides match TRBD1. The CDR3 sequence is 14 residues long. Trimming cost V 5 bases and J 5 bases; bases outside gene matches: 6. Germline CDR1 reads SGHTA; CDR2 reads FQGNSA. CDR3 sequence (DNA): TGTGCCAGCAGCCCGGACAGGTTGGATCAGCCCCAGCATTTT. Translated: CASSPDRLDQPQHF.

This clonotype turned up a few times. The J gene is TRBJ1-6, the V gene TRBV25-1, with 7 bases identical to TRBD1. Germline V gives CDR1 MGHDK, CDR2 SYGVNS. The V and J ends lost 8 bases and 5 bases, in that order; junction bases with no gene match: 3. The CDR3 is made up of 13 amino acids. The DNA of the CDR3 is TGTGCCAGCTCGGGACAGCATAATTCACCCCTCCACTTT. It encodes CASSGQHNSPLHF.

The chain uses TRBV12-3 or TRBV12-4 and TRBJ2-1; D is ambiguous. V gave up 6 bases and J gave up 9 bases, with 12 bases separating them. This CDR3 is 12 amino acids long. CDR3: CASSPSQLEQFF. CDR3 nucleotides: TGTGCCAGCAGCCCCTCCCAGCTTGAGCAGTTCTTC.

J is TRBJ1-1 and V is TRBV2; D not certain. CDR1 and CDR2 (germline): SNHLY, FYNNEI. V lost 1 base and J 3 bases, leaving 9 bases between the germline ends. The CDR3 totals 14 residues. CDR3 sequence reads: CASSEVAGYTEAFF. The CDR3, as DNA: TGTGCCAGCAGTGAAGTAGCAGGTTACACTGAAGCTTTCTTT. Filled out from reference TRBV2 and TRBJ1-1, the complete variable domain reads EPEVTQTPSHQVTQMGQEVILRCVPISNHLYFYWYRQILGQKVEFLVSFYNNEISEKSEIFDDQFSVERPDGSNFTLKIRSTKLEDSAMYFCASSEVAGYTEAFFGQGTRLTVV.

The gene calls are TRBV19 and TRBJ1-1, with D maybe TRBD1 (5 bases). The CDR3 covers 12 residues. V dropped 11 bases and J dropped 0 bases, with 10 bases sitting between them. Germline V gene sequence: CDR1 LNHDA, CDR2 SQIVND (reference sequence). The CDR3 DNA sequence: TGTGCCTGGGGACGGGTGAACACTGAAGCTTTCTTT. Protein product: CAWGRVNTEAFF.

Sample share makes this clonotype medium-sized. The J gene is TRBJ1-5, the V gene TRBV24-1; no clear D. Germline-derived CDR1 and CDR2 are KGHDR and SFDVKD. This CDR3 comprises 11 residues. V lost 9 bases and J 9 bases, leaving 11 bases between the germline ends. The chain's CDR3 is CATDPEPPQHF. CDR3 sequence (DNA): TGTGCCACCGACCCCGAACCGCCCCAGCATTTT.